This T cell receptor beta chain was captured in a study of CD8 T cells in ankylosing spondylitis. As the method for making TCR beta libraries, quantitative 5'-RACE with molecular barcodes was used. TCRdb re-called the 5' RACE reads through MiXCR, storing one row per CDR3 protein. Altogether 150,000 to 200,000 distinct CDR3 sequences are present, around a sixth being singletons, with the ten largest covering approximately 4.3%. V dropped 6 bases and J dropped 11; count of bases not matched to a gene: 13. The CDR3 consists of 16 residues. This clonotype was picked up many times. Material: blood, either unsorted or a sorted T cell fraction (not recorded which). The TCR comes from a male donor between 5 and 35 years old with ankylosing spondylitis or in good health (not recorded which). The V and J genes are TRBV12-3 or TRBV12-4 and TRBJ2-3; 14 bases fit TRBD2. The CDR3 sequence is CASSNKGTSGRVMQYF. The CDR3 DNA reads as TGTGCCAGCAGCAACAAAGGGACTAGCGGGAGAGTTATGCAGTATTTT.